This TCR beta chain emerged from a study of response to subunit inactivated influenza vaccine. The CDR3 runs 17 residues. Germline V lookup: CDR1 MDHEN, CDR2 SYDVKM. Losses at the gene ends were 7 bases for V and 1 base for J; bases not matched to a gene: 12. TCRdb re-called the RT-PCR reads through MiXCR, storing one row per CDR3 protein. The sample has 150,000 to 200,000 distinct CDR3 sequences, roughly a tenth seen once. Findings of the study overall: Each seasonal influenza vaccination, the authors suggested, recruits few new T cells.

This clonotype was counted a few times. Its antigen is undetermined. This TCR came from a man between 45 and 60 years old who received an inactivated influenza vaccine. This chain links TRBV28 with TRBJ2-3; 9 nucleotides align to TRBD2. The source was non-naive T cells sorted from PBMCs, collected roughly 48 days after vaccination. The CDR3 nucleotides are TGTGCCAGCACGTCCCCTAGCGGGATTAGGGGCACAGATACGCAGTATTTT. Its translation is CASTSPSGIRGTDTQYF.